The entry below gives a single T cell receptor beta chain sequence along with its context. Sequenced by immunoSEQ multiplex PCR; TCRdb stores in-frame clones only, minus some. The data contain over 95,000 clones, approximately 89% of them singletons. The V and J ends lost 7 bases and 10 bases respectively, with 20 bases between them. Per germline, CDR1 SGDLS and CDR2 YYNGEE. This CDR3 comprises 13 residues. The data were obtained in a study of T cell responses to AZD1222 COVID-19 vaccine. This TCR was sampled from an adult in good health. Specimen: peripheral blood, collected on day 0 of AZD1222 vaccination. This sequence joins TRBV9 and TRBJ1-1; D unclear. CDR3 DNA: TGTGCCAGCGGCGAGCATGGAGGCGATCGAGCTTTCTTT. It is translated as CASGEHGGDRAFF. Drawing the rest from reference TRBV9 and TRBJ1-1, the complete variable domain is DSGVTQTPKHLITATGQRVTLRCSPRSGDLSVYWYQQSLDQGLQFLIQYYNGEERAKGNILERFSAQQFPDLHSELNLSSLELGDSALYFCASGEHGGDRAFFGQGTRLTVV.